This T cell receptor beta chain was identified during a study of CD8+ T cells in alopecia areata. The CDR3 sequence is 16 residues long. V trimming: 6 bases; J trimming: 1 base; junction bases outside the gene matches: 9. CDR1 MDHEN and CDR2 SYDVKM come from the germline V gene. Peripheral blood and lesional scalp punch biopsies were taken from alopecia areata patients. This clone was seen only a few times. RNA, once extracted, was reverse transcribed into cDNA for use as the sequencing template. The table came from immunoSEQ multiplex PCR; TCRdb's copy has only in-frame clones and leaves some out. The sample holds about 110,000 clones; under 60% are singletons and the top ten take 20% to 25%.

The TCR comes from a human donor with alopecia areata. The sequenced sample consisted of NKG2D-low CD8+ T cells sorted from blood. The chain combines TRBV28 with TRBJ2-5, with 9 bases identical to TRBD2. The CDR3 is CASSRGSGRFQETQYF. The CDR3 nucleotides read TGTGCCAGCAGCCGCGGGAGCGGGAGGTTCCAAGAGACCCAGTACTTC.